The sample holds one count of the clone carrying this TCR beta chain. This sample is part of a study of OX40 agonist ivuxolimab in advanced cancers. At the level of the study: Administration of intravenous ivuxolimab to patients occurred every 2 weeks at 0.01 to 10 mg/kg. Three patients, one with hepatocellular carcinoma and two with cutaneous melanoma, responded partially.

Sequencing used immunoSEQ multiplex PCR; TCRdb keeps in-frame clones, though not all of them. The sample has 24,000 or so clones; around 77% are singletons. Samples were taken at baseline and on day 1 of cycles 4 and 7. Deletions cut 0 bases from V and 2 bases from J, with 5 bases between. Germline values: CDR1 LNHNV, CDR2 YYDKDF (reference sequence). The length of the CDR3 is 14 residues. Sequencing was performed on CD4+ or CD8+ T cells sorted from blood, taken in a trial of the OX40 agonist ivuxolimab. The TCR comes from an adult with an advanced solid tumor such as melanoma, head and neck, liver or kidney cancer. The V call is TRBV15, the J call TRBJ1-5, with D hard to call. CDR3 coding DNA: TGTGCCACCAGCAGAGATCAGGGCAATCAGCCCCAGCATTTT. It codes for CATSRDQGNQPQHF.